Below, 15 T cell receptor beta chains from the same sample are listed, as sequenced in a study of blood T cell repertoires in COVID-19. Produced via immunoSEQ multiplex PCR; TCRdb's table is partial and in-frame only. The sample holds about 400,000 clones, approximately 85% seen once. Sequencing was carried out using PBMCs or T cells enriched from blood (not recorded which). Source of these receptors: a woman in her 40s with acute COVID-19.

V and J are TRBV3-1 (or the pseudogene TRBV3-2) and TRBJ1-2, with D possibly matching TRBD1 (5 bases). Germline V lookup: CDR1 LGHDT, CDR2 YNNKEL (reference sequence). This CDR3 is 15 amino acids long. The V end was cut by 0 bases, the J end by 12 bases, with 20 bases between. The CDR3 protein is CASSQDGGTERHNTF. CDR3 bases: TGTGCCAGCAGCCAAGATGGCGGGACGGAACGTCATAACACCTTC.

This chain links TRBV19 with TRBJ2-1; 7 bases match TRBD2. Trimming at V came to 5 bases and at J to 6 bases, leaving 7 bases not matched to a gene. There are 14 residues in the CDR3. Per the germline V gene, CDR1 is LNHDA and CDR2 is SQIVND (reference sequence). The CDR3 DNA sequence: TGTGCCAGTAGTGTTGGGGGGGTCGGCAATGAGCAGTTCTTC. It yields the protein CASSVGGVGNEQFF.

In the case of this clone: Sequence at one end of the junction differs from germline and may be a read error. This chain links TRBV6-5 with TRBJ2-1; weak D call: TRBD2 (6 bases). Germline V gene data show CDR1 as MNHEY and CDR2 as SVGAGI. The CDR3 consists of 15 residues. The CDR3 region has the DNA TGTGCCAGCAGTTACTCTGGCGGGGAGTACACTGAGCAGTTCTTC. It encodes CASSYSGGEYTEQFF.

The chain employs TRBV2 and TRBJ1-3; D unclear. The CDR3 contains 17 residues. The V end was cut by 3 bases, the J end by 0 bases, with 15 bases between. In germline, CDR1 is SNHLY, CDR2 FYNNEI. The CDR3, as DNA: TGTGCCAGCAGTGATGTGGGCAGGACTCACTCTGGAAACACCATATATTTT. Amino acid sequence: CASSDVGRTHSGNTIYF.

CDR3 nucleotide sequence: TGTGCCAGCAGCTTGTCCGGGTATAGCAATCAGCCCCAGCATTTT. It codes for CASSLSGYSNQPQHF. The genes are TRBV5-8 and TRBJ1-5; D unclear. The germline gives CDR1 SGHTS, CDR2 YDEGEE. The V end lost 1 base, the J end lost 0 bases, and 8 bases lay between the germline ends. The CDR3 covers 15 residues.

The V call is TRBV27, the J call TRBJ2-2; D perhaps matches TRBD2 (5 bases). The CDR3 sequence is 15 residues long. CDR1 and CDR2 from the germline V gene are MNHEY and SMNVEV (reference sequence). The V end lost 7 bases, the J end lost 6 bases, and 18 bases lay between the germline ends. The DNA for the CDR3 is TGTGCCAGCACCTCGAAACTAAACGGGGCCGGGGAGCTGTTTTTT. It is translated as CASTSKLNGAGELFF.

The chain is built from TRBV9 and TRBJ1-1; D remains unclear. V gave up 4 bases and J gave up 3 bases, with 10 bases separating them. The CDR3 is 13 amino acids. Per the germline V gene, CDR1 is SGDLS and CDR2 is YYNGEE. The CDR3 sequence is CASSLDGDTEAFF. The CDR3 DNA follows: TGTGCCAGCAGCCTCGACGGGGACACTGAAGCTTTCTTT.

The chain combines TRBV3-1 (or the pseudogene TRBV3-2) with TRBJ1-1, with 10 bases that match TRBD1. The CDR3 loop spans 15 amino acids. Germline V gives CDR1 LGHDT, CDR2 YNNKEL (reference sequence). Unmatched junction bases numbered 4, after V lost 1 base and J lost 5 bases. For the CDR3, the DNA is TGTGCCAGCAGCCAAGGGGGGACAGGGGTGACTGAAGCTTTCTTT. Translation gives CASSQGGTGVTEAFF.

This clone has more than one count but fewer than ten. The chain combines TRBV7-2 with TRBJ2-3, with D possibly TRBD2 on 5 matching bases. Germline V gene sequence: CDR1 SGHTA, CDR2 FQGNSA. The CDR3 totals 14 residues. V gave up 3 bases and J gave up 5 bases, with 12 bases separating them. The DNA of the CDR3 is TGTGCCAGCAGCTTCGGACTGCCGGAAGATACGCAGTATTTT. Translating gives CASSFGLPEDTQYF.

The CDR3 DNA follows: TGTGCCAGCAGCCAAGGACAGGGTCTAGGGTATGGCTACACCTTC. This gives the protein CASSQGQGLGYGYTF. This rearrangement joins TRBV3-1 (or the pseudogene TRBV3-2) to TRBJ1-2; 7 nucleotides align to TRBD1. From germline, CDR1 is LGHDT and CDR2 YNNKEL (reference sequence). The V segment lost 1 base and the J segment 5 bases; nucleotides outside the gene matches: 7. The CDR3 consists of 15 residues.

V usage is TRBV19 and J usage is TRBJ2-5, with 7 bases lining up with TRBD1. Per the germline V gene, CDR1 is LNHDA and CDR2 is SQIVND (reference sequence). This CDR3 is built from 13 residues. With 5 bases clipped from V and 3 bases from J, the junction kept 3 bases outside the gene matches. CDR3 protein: CASSAGTEETQYF. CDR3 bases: TGTGCCAGTAGTGCTGGGACAGAAGAGACCCAGTACTTC.

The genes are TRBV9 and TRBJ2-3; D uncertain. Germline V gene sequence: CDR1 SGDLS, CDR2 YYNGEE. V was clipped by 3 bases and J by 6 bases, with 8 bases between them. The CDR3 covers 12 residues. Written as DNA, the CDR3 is TGTGCCAGCAGCGCCTCGGTTGATACGCAGTATTTT. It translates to CASSASVDTQYF.

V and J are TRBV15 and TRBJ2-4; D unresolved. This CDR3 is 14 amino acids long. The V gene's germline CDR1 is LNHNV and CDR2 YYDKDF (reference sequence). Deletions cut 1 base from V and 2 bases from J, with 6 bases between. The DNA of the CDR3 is TGTGCCACCAGCAGAGGCTATCCCAAAAACATTCAGTACTTC. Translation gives CATSRGYPKNIQYF.

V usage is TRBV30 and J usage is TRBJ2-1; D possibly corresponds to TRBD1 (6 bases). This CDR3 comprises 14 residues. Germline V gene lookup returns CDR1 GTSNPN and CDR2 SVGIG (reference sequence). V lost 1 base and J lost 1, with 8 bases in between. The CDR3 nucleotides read TGTGCCTGGAGTGAACAGGGTTCCTACAATGAGCAGTTCTTC. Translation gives CAWSEQGSYNEQFF.

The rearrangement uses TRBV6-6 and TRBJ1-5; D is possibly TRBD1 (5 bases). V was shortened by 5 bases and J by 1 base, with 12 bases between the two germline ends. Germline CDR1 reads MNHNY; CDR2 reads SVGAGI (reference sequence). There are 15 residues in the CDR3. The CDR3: CASSHRDLSNQPQHF. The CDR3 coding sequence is TGTGCCAGCAGTCATCGGGACTTAAGCAATCAGCCCCAGCATTTT.